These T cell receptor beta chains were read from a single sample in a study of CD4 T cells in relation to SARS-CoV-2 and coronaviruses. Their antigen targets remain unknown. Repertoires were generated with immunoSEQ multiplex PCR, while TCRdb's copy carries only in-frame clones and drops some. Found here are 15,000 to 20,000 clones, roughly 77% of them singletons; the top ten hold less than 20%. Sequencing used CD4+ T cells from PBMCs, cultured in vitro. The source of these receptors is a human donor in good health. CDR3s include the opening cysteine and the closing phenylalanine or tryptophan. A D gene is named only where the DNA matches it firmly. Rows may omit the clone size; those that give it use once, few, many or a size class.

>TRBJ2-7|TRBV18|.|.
TGTGCCAGCTCGACTCTCAACGAGCAGTACTTC
CASSTLNEQYF
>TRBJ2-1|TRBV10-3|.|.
TGTGCCATCAGTGAGTCGGCTCGGCTGGGGGGTGAGCAGTTCTTC
CAISESARLGGEQFF
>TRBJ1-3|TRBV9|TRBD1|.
TGTGCCAGCAGCGTAGAGGACAGGGGGGCCTCTGGAAACACCATATATTTT
CASSVEDRGASGNTIYF
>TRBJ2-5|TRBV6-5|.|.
TGTGCCAGCAGCTCCGAGCTTTACAGCCAAGAGACCCAGTACTTC
CASSSELYSQETQYF
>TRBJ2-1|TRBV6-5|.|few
TGTGCCAGCAGTTACGGGTCGGCAGCCCCCTACAATGAGCAGTTCTTC
CASSYGSAAPYNEQFF
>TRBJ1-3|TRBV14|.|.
TGTGCCAGCAGCCCGTTGGGAGGGGCGGCGGGTGGAAACACCATATATTTT
CASSPLGGAAGGNTIYF
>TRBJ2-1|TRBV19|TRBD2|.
TGTGCCAGTAGTTCACCCCCGGGACTAGCAGTAGACAATGAGCAGTTCTTC
CASSSPPGLAVDNEQFF
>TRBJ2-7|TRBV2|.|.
TGTGCCAGCAGTGAACTGCAATGGGATGTTTACGAGCAGTACTTC
CASSELQWDVYEQYF
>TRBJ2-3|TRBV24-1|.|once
TGTGCCACCAGCATCACCCGTACGGGAGCGGGAGATACGCAGTATTTT
CATSITRTGAGDTQYF
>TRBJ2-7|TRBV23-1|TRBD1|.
TGCGCCAGCGTGCCGGGGGCAGGGGGCACCTACGAGCAGTACTTC
CASVPGAGGTYEQYF
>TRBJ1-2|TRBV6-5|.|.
TGTGCCAGCAGCCCAGCAGGGCTTGACTATGGCTACACCTTC
CASSPAGLDYGYTF
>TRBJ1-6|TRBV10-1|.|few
TGCGCCAGCAACCGGGACTATAATTCACCCCTCCACTTT
CASNRDYNSPLHF
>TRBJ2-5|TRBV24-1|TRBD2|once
TGTGCCACCAGTGATTCCGCGGGGGAATACCAAGAGACCCAGTACTTC
CATSDSAGEYQETQYF
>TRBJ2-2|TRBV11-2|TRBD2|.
TGTGCCAGCACCGGGACTAGCGGATCGAACACCGGGGAGCTGTTTTTT
CASTGTSGSNTGELFF
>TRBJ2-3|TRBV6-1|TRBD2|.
TGTGCCAGCAGTGCCCGACTGACTAGCGGGAGGACAGATACGCAGTATTTT
CASSARLTSGRTDTQYF
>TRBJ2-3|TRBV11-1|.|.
TGTGCCAGCAGCTCATTGTATGGGAGTACAGATACGCAGTATTTT
CASSSLYGSTDTQYF
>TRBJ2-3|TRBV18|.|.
TGTGCCAGCTCACCAGAGACAGGCACAGATACGCAGTATTTT
CASSPETGTDTQYF
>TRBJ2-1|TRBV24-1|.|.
TGTGCCACCAGGCCCGGGACAAACTCCTACAATGAGCAGTTCTTC
CATRPGTNSYNEQFF
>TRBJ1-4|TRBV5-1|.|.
TGCGCCAGCAGCATGGAGGGGGGGGCTATTGAAAAACTGTTTTTT
CASSMEGGAIEKLFF
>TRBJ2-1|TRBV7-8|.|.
TGTGCCAGCAGCTTAGATAGGGGCAACAGGGTGCAGTTCTTC
CASSLDRGNRVQFF
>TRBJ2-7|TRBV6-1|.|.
TGTGCCAGCAGTGAACTGGTCGGCGAGCAGTACTTC
CASSELVGEQYF
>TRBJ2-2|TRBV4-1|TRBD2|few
TGCGCCAGCAGCCAACCAGGGACTAGCGGGACGGCCGGGGAGCTGTTTTTT
CASSQPGTSGTAGELFF
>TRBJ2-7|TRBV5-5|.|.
TGTGCCAGCAGCTTGAGCGGGCTCTCCTACGAGCAGTACTTC
CASSLSGLSYEQYF
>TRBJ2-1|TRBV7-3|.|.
TGTGCCAGCAGCCGCGGCGGTTCCAATGAGCAGTTCTTC
CASSRGGSNEQFF
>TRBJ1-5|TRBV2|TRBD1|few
TGTGCCAGCAATGGACAGGGGAGCAATCAGCCCCAGCATTTT
CASNGQGSNQPQHF
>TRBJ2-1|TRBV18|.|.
TGTGCCAGCTCCCTAGGCTCCTACAATGAGCAGTTCTTC
CASSLGSYNEQFF
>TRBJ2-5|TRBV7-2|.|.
TGTGCCAGCAGCCCGGGTGATTGGGGCAGGGAGACCCAGTACTTC
CASSPGDWGRETQYF
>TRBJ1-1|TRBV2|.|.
TGTGCCAGCAGTACTCCGGGACAAAATAGCGCTTTCTTT
CASSTPGQNSAFF